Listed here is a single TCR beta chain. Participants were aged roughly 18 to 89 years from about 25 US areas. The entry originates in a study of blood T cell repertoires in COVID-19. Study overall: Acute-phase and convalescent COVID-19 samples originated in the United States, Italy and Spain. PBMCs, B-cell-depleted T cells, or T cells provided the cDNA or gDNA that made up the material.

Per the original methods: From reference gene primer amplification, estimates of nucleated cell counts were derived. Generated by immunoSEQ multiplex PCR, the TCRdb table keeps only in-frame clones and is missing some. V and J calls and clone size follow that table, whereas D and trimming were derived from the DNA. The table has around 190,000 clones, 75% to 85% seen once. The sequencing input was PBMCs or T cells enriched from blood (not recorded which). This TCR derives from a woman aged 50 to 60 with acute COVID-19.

The CDR3 spells CASSLPPGNPYNEQFF. For the CDR3, the DNA is TGTGCCAGCAGTTTACCCCCAGGGAACCCCTACAATGAGCAGTTCTTC. The chain combines TRBV28 with TRBJ2-1; tentatively, D is TRBD1 (5 bases). The CDR3 contains 16 residues. Germline-derived CDR1 and CDR2 are MDHEN and SYDVKM. With 2 bases removed from V and 2 bases from J, the gap between germline ends came to 13 bases.